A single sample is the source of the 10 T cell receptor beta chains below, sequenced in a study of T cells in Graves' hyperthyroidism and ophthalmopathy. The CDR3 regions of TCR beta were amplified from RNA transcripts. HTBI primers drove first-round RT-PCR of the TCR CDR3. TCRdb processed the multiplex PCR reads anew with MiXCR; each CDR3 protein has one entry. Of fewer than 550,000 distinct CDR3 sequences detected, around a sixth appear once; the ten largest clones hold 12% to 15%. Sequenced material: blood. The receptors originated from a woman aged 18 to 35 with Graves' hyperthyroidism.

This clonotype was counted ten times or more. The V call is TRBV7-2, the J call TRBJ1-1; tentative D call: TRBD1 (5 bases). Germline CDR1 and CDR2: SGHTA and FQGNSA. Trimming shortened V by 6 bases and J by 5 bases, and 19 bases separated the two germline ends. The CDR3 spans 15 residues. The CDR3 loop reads CASSPREGRWTEAFF. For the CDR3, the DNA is TGTGCCAGCAGTCCGAGGGAGGGGCGTTGGACTGAAGCTTTCTTT.

CDR3 DNA: TGCGCCAGCAGTGACCCCAGCGGGGCCTACAATGAGCAGTTCTTC. Its translation: CASSDPSGAYNEQFF. The chain is built from TRBV10-2 and TRBJ2-1; the match to TRBD2 covers 7 bases. Germline V gives CDR1 WSHSY, CDR2 SAAADI. Trimming at V came to 3 bases and at J to 2 bases, leaving 4 bases not matched to a gene. This CDR3 has 15 amino acids.

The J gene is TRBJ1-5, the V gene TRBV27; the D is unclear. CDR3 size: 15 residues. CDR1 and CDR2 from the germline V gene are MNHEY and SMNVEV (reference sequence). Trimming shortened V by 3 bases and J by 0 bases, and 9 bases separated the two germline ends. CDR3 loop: CASSFRRGSNQPQHF. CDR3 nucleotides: TGTGCCAGCAGTTTTAGGCGCGGTAGCAATCAGCCCCAGCATTTT.

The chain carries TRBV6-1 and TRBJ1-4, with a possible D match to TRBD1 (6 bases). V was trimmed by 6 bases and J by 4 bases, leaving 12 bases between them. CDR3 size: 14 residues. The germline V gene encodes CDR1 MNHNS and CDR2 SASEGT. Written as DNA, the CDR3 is TGTGCCAGCAGGGACAGAAGGCTTAATGAAAAACTGTTTTTT. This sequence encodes CASRDRRLNEKLFF.

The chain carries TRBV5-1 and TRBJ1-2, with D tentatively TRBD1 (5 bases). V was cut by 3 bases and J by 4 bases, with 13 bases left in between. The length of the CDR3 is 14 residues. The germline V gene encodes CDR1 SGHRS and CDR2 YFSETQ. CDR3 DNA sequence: TGCGCCAGCAGCTCGCCGGGGGATAGCTATGGCTACACCTTC. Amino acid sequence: CASSSPGDSYGYTF.

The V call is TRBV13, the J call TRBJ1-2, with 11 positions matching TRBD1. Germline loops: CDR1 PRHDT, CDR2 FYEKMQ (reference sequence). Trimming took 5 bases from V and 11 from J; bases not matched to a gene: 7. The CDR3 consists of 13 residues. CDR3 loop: CASSQGQGAKYTF. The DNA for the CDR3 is TGTGCCAGCAGCCAAGGACAGGGGGCCAAGTACACCTTC.

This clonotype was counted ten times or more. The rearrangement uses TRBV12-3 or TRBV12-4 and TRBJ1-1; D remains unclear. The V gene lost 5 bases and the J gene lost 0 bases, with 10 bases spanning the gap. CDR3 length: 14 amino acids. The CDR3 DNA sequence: TGTGCCAGCAGTCAGCATAAGTTGAACACTGAAGCTTTCTTT. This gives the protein CASSQHKLNTEAFF.

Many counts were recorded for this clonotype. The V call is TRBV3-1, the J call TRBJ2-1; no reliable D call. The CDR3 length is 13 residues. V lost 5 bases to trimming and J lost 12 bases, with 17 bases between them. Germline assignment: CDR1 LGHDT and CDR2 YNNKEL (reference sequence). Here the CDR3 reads CASSDTIGNRQFF. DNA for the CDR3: TGTGCCAGCAGCGACACGATAGGGAATCGGCAGTTCTTC.

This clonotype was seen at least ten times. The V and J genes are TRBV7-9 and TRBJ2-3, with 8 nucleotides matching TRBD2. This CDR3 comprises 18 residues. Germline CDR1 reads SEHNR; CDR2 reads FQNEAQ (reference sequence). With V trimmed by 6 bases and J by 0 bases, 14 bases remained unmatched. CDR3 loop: CASRYGRGVWSSTDTQYF. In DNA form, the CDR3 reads TGTGCCAGCAGATACGGGCGGGGGGTGTGGTCCAGCACAGATACGCAGTATTTT.

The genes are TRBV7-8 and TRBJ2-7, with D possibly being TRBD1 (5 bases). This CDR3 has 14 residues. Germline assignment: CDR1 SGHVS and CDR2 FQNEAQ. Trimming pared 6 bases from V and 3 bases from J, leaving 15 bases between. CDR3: CASSALDTNYEQYF. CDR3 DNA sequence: TGTGCCAGCAGTGCCTTGGACACCAACTACGAGCAGTACTTC.